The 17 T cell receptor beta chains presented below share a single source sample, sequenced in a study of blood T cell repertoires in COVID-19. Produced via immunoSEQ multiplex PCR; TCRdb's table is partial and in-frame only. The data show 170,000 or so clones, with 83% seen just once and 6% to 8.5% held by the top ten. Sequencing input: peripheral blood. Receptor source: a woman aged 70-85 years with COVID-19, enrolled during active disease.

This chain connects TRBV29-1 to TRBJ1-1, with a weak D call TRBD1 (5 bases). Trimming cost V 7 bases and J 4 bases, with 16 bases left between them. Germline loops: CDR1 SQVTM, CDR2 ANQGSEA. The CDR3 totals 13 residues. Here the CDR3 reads CSARREGVTEAFF. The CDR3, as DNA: TGCAGCGCCCGTAGGGAAGGGGTCACTGAAGCTTTCTTT.

This chain's CDR3 is CASSTLTTRDEQFF. As DNA, the CDR3 is TGTGCCAGTAGTACCCTAACTACACGCGATGAGCAGTTCTTC. This chain uses TRBV19 with TRBJ2-1; no definite D call. V was pared by 4 bases and J by 8 bases, with 15 bases between. This CDR3 comprises 14 residues. Germline V CDR1 and CDR2: LNHDA, SQIVND (reference sequence).

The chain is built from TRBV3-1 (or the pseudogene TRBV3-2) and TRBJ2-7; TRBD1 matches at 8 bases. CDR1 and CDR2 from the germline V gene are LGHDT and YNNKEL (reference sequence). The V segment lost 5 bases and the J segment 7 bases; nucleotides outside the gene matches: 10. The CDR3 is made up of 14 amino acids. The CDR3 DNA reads TGTGCCAGCAGCGTCCGGCAGGGGGCAGGGGAGCAGTACTTC. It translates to CASSVRQGAGEQYF.

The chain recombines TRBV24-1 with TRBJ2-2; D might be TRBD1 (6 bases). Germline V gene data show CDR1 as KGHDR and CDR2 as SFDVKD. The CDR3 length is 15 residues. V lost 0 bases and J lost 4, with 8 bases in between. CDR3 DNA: TGTGCCACCAGTGATTTGTTCAGGGGCACCGGGGAGCTGTTTTTT. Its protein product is CATSDLFRGTGELFF.

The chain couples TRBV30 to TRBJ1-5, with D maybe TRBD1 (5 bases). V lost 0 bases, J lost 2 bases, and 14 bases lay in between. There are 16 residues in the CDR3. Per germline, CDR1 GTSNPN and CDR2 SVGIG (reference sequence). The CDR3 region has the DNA TGTGCCTGGAGTGTTTGGGGGGGAGGGGGCAATCAGCCCCAGCATTTT. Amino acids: CAWSVWGGGGNQPQHF.

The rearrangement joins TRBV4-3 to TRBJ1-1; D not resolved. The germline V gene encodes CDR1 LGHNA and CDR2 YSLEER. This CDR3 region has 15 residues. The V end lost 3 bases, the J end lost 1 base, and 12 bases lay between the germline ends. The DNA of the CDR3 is TGCGCCAGCAGCCAGACCACGGGTGGGAACACTGAAGCTTTCTTT. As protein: CASSQTTGGNTEAFF.

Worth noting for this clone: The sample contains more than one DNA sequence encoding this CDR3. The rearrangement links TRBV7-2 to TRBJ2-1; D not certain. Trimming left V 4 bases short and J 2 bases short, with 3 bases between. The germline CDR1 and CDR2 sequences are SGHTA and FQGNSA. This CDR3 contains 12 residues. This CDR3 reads CASSSAYNEQFF. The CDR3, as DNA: TGTGCCAGCAGCTCGGCCTACAATGAGCAGTTCTTC.

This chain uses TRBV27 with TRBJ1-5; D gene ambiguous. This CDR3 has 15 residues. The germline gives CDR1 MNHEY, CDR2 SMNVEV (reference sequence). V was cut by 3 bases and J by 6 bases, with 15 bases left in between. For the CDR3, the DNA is TGTGCCAGCAGTTTTGAGCCCGAGGTGTCTCAGCCCCAGCATTTT. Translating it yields CASSFEPEVSQPQHF.

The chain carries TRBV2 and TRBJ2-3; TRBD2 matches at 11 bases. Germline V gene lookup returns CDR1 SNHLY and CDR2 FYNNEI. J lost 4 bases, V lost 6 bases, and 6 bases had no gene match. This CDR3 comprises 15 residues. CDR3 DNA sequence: TGTGCCAGCAGGGATAGCGGGAGGGCCCCAGATACGCAGTATTTT. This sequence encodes CASRDSGRAPDTQYF.

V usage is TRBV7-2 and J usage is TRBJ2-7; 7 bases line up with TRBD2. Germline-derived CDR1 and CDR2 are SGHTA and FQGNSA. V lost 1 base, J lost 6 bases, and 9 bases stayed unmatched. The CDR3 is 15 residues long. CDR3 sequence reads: CASSLEGGIVGEQYF. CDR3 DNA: TGTGCCAGCAGCTTAGAGGGAGGGATCGTGGGCGAGCAGTACTTC.

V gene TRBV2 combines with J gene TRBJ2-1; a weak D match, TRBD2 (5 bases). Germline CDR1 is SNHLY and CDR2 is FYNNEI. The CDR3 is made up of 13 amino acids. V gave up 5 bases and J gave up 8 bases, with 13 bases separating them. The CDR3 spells CASSPDYSDEQFF. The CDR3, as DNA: TGTGCCAGCAGTCCAGACTACTCCGATGAGCAGTTCTTC.

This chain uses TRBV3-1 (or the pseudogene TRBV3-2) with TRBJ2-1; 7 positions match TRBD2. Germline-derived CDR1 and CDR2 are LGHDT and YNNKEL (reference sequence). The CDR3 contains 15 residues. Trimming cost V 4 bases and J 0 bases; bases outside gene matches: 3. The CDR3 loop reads CASSRGSSSYNEQFF. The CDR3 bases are TGTGCCAGCAGCCGCGGGAGTAGCTCCTACAATGAGCAGTTCTTC.

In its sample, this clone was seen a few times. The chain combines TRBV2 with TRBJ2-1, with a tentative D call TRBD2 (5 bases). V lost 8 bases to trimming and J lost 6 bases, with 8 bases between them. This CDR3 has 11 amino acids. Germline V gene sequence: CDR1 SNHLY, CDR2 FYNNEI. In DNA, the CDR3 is TGTGCCAGCCGAGCGGTCAATGAGCAGTTCTTC. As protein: CASRAVNEQFF.

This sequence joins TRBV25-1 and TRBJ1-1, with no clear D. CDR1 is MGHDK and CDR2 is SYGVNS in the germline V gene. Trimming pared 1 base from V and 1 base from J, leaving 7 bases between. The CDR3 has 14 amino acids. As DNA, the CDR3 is TGTGCCAGCAGTGAATTCGGTGCGAACACTGAAGCTTTCTTT. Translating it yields CASSEFGANTEAFF.

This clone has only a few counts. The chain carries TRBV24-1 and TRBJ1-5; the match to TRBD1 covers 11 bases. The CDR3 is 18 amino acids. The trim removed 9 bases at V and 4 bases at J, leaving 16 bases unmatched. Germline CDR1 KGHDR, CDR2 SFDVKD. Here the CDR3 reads CATPVWTGGKRSNQPQHF. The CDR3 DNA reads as TGTGCCACCCCGGTTTGGACAGGGGGCAAACGGTCGAATCAGCCCCAGCATTTT.

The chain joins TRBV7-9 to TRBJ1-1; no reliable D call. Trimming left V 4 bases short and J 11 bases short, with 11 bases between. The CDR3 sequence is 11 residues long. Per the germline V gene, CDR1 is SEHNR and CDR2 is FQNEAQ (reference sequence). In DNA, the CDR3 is TGTGCCAGCAGCTCCGATGAGGTGGCTTTCTTT. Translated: CASSSDEVAFF.

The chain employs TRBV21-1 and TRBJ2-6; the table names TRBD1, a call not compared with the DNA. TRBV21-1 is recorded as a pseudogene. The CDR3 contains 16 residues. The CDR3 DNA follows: TGTGCCAGCCCCGGACAGGGGGCTTCTGGGGCCAACGTCCTGACTTTC. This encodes CASPGQGASGANVLTF.